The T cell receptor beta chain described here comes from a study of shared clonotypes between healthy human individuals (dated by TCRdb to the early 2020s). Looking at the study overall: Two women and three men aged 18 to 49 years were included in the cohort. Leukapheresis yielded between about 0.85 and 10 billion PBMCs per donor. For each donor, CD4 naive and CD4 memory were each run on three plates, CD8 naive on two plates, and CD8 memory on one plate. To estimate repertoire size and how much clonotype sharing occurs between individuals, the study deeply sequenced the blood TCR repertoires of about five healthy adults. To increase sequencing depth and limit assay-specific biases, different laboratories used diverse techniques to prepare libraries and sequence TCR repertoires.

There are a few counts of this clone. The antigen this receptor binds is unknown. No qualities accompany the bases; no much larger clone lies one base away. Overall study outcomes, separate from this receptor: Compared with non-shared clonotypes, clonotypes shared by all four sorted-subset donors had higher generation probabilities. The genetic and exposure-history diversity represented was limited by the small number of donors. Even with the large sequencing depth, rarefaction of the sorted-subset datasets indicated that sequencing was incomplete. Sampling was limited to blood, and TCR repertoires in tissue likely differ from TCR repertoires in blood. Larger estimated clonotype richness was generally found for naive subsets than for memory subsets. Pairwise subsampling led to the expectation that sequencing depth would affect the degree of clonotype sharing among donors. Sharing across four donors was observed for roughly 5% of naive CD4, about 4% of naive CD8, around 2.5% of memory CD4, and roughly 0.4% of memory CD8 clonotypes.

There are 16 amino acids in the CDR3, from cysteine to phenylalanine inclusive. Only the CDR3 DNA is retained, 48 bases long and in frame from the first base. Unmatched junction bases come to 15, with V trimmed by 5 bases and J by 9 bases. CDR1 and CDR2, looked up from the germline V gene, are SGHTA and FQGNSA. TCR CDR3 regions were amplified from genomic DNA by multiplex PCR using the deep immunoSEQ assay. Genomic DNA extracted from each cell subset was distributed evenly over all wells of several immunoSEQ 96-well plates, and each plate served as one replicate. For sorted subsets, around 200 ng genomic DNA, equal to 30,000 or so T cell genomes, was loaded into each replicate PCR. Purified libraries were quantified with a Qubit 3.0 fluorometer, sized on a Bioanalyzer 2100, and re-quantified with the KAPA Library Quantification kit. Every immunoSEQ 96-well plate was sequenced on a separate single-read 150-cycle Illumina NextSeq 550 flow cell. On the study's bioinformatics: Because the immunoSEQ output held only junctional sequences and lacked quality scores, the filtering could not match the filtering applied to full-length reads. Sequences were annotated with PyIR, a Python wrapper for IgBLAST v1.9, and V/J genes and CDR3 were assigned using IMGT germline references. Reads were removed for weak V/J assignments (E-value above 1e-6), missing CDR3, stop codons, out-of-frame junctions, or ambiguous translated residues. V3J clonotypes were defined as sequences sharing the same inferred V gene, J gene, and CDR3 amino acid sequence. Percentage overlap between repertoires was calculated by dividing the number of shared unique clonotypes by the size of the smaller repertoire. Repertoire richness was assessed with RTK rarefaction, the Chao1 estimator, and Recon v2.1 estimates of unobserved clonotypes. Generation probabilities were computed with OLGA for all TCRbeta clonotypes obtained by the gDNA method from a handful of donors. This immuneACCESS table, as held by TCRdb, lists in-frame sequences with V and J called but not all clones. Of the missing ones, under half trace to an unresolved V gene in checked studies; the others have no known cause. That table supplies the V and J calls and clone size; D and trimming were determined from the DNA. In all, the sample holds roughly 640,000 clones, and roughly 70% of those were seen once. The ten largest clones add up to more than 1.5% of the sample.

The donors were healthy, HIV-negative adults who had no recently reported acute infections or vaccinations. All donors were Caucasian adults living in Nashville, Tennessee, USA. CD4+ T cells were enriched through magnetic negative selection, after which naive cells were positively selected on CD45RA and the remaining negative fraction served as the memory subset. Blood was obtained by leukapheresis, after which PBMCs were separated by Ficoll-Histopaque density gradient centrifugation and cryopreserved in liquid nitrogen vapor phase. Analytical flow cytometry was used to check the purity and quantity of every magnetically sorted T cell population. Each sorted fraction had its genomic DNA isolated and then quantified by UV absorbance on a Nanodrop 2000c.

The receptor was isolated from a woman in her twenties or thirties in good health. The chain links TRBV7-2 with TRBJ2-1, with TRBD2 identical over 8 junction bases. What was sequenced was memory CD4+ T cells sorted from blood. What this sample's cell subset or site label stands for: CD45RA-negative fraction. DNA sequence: TGTGCCAGCAGCCCAATAAGTATTTTAGCGGGAACTGAGCAGTTCTTC. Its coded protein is CASSPISILAGTEQFF.